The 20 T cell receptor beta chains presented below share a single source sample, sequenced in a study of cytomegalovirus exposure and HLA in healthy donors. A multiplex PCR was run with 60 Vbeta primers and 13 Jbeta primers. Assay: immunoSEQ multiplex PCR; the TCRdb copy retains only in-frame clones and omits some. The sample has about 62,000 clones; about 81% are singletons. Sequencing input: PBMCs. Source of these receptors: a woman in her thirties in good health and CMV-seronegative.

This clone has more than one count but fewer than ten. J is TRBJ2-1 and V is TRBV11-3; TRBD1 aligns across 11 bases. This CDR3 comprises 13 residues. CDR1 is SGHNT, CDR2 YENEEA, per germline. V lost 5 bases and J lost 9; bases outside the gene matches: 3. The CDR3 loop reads CASSRTGGGEQFF. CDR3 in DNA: TGTGCCAGCAGCCGGACAGGGGGCGGTGAGCAGTTCTTC.

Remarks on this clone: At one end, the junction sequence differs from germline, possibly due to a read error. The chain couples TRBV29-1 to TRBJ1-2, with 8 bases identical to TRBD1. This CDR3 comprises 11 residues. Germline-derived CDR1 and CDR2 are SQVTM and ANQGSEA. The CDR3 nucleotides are TGCAGCGTTGAATCAGGGGGCGTAGGGTCTTTC. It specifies CSVESGGVGSF.

CDR3 bases: TGTGCCAGCACCCTGTCCGGTCGGTCTGAAGCTTTCTTT. It specifies CASTLSGRSEAFF. The rearrangement uses TRBV7-9 and TRBJ1-1; no clear D. Trimming pared 7 bases from V and 6 bases from J, leaving 15 bases between. Germline CDR1 SEHNR, CDR2 FQNEAQ (reference sequence). This CDR3 has 13 residues.

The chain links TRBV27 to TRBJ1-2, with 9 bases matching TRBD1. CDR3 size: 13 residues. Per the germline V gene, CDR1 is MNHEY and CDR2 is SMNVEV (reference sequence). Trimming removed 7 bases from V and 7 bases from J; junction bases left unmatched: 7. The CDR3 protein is CASKIQGAPGYTF. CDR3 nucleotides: TGTGCCAGCAAGATACAGGGGGCGCCTGGCTACACCTTC.

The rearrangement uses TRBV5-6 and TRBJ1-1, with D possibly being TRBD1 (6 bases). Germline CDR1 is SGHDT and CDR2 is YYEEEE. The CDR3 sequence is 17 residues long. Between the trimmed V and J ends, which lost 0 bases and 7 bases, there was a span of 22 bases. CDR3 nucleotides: TGTGCCAGCAGCTTGGTAGGTGGGGGCTGGGCCGGCGGTGAAGCTTTCTTT. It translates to CASSLVGGGWAGGEAFF.

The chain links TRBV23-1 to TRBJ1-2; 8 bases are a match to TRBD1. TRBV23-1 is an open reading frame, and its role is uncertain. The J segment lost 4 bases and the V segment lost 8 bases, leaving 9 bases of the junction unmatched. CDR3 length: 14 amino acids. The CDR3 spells CASLQGEVGYGYTF. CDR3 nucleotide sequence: TGCGCCAGCCTACAGGGGGAGGTAGGCTATGGCTACACCTTC.

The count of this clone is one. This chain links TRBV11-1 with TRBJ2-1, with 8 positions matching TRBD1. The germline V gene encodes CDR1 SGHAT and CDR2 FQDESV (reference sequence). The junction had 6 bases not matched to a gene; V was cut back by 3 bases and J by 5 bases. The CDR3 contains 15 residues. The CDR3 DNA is TGTGCCAGCAGCTTGGCCCAGGGGGCCCACAATGAGCAGTTCTTC. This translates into CASSLAQGAHNEQFF.

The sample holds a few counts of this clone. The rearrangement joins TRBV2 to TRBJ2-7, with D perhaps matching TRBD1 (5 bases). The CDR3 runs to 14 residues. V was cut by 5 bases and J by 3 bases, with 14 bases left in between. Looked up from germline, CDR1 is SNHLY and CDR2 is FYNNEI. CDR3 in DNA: TGTGCCAGCAGTTTACAGGAGAGGCTCTACGAGCAGTACTTC. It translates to CASSLQERLYEQYF.

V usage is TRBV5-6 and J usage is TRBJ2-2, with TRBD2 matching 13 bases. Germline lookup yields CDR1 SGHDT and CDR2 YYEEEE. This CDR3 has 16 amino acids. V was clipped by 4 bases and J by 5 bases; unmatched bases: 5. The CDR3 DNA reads TGTGCCAGCAGCCTTGGACTAGCGGGAGTGACCGGGGAGCTGTTTTTT. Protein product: CASSLGLAGVTGELFF.

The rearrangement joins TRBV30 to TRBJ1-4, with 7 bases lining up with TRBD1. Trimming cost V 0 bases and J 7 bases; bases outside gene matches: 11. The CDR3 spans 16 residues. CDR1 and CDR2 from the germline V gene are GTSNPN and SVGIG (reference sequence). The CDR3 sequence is CAWSVGSLRQGEKLFF. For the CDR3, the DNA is TGTGCCTGGAGTGTAGGGTCCTTGAGACAGGGTGAAAAACTGTTTTTT.

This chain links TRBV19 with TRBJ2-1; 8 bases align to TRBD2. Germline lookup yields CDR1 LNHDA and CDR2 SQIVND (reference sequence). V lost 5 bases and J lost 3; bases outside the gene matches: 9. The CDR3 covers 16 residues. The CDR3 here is CASSFRRTSRYNEQFF. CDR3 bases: TGTGCCAGTAGTTTCCGGAGGACTAGCCGCTACAATGAGCAGTTCTTC.

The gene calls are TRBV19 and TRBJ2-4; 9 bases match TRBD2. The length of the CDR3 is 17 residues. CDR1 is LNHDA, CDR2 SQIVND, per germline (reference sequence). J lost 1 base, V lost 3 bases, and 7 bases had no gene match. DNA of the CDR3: TGTGCCAGTAGTATTGGAGGCGGGAGGGATGCCAAAAACATTCAGTACTTC. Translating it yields CASSIGGGRDAKNIQYF.

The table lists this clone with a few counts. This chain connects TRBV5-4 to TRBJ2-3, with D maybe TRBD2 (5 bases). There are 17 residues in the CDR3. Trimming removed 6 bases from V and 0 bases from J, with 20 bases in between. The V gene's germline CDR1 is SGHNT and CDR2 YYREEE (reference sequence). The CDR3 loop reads CASTPPGGARSTDTQYF. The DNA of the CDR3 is TGTGCCAGCACCCCCCCCGGAGGAGCCAGAAGCACAGATACGCAGTATTTT.

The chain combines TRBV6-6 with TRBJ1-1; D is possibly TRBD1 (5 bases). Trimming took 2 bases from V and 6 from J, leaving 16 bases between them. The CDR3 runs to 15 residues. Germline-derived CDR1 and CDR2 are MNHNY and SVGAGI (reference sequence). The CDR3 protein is CASSYTDRRGAEAFF. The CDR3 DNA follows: TGTGCCAGCAGTTACACTGACAGAAGAGGCGCTGAAGCTTTCTTT.

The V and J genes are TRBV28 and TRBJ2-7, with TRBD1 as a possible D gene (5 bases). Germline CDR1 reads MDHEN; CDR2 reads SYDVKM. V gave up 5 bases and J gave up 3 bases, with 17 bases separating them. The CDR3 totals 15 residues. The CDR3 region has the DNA TGTGCCAGCAGTACACAGGCTGCTAACCGCTACGAGCAGTACTTC. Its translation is CASSTQAANRYEQYF.

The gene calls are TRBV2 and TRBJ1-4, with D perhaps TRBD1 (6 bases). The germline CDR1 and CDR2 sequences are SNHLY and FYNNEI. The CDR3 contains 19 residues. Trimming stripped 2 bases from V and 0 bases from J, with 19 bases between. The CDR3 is CASSERRPGVSSTNEKLFF. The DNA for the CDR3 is TGTGCCAGCAGTGAAAGACGGCCAGGGGTTTCGTCAACTAATGAAAAACTGTTTTTT.

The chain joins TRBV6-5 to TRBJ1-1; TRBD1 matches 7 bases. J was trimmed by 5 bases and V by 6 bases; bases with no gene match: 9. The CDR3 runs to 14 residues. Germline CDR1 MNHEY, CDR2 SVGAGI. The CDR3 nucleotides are TGTGCCAGCAGGGACCCGGGACAGTTAACTGAAGCTTTCTTT. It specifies CASRDPGQLTEAFF.

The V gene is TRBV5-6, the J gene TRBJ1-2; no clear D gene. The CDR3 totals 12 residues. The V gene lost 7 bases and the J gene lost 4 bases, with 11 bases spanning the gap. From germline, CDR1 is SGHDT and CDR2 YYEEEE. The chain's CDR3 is CASSGQVYGYTF. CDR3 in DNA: TGTGCCAGCTCTGGGCAAGTCTATGGCTACACCTTC.

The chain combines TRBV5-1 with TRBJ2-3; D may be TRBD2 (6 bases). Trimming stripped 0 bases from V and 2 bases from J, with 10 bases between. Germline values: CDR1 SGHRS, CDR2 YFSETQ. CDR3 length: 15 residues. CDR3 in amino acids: CASSLGTSPTDTQYF. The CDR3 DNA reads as TGCGCCAGCAGCTTGGGAACTAGCCCCACAGATACGCAGTATTTT.

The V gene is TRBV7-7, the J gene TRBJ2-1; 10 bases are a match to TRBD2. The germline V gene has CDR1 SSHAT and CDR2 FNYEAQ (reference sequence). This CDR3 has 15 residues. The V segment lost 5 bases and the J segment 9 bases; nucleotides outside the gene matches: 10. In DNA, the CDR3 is TGTGCCAGCAGCACCGGGACTAGCGTCGTCGGTGAGCAGTTCTTC. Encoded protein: CASSTGTSVVGEQFF.